This TCR beta chain was sequenced in a study of blood T cell repertoires in COVID-19. Study as a whole: In each case, the material was cDNA or gDNA derived from T cells, B-cell-depleted T cells, or PBMCs.

In the original analysis: Scientists estimated how many nucleated cells there were by amplifying reference gene primers. TCRdb's copy holds only in-frame clones and misses some; the assay was immunoSEQ multiplex PCR. V, J and clone size are those of that table, while D and trimming were read from the DNA. The table has about 300,000 clones, around 90% seen once. V was trimmed by 4 bases and J by 3 bases, leaving 16 bases between them. This CDR3 is built from 14 residues. Germline values: CDR1 GTSNPN, CDR2 SVGIG (reference sequence). Patients in Seattle were enrolled during active infection, then followed longitudinally.

The receptor was isolated from a woman aged 50 to 60 with COVID-19, enrolled during active disease. The chain recombines TRBV30 with TRBJ2-7; D is possibly TRBD1 (5 bases). Material: peripheral blood. CDR3 coding DNA: TGTGCCTGGAAAACAGGAGATAATTACTACGAGCAGTACTTC. Amino acids: CAWKTGDNYYEQYF.